This entry describes one TCR beta chain. The sample is drawn from a study of blood T cells in healthy people across ages. Through a sample-barcoded 5' primer and a J-beta primer mix, a second PCR was run for roughly 6 to 11 cycles. Via MiXCR, TCRdb re-called the 5' RACE reads, giving one row per CDR3 protein. Of approximately 880,000 distinct CDR3 sequences in the sample, under 50% were seen once. Sequenced sample: blood. The TCR originated in a man in his thirties or forties in good health.

This CDR3 is CAVSSGANVLTF. CDR3 DNA sequence: TGTGCCGTTAGCTCTGGGGCCAACGTCCTGACTTTC. The chain has TRBV28 and TRBJ2-6; D ambiguous. Trimming left V 11 bases short and J 0 bases short, with 5 bases between. The CDR3 is 12 amino acids. The V gene's germline CDR1 is MDHEN and CDR2 SYDVKM.